This T cell receptor (beta chain) came from a study of T-cell memory formation after mild COVID-19. 5'RACE with constant-segment primers built TCRalpha and TCRbeta cDNA libraries with UMIs. In TCRdb, the 5' RACE reads were re-called with MiXCR into one record per CDR3 protein. The profile shows roughly 300,000 distinct CDR3 sequences, 8% to 10% of them singletons. This clonotype was observed a handful of times. Antigen: not known. Study-wide results and caveats: Pre-infection memory carried some responding clones, suggesting that cross-reactive memory joined. The study found contracting CD4+ clones mainly in CM and EM and contracting CD8+ clones in EMRA.

The source material was PBMCs or a T cell subset sorted from them (not recorded which). The TCR was taken from a man aged 18-30 years who had mild COVID-19 (a few samples of this study predate the infection). Cell type and time point are not known.

DNA of the CDR3: TGTGCCAGCAGCACGGACAGGAGGGTCAGGGGCTACACCTTC. This gives the protein CASSTDRRVRGYTF. The chain is built from TRBV5-6 and TRBJ1-2; 7 nucleotides line up with TRBD1. Trimming at V came to 4 bases and at J to 8 bases, leaving 11 bases not matched to a gene. The length of the CDR3 is 14 residues. CDR1 and CDR2 from the germline V gene are SGHDT and YYEEEE.